Included here is one TCR beta chain sequence, with context. Its antigen is as yet unknown. CDR1 and CDR2 from the germline V gene are ENHRY and SYGVKD. This CDR3 spans 16 amino acids. V was clipped by 2 bases and J by 1 base, with 13 bases between them. Sequencing used immunoSEQ multiplex PCR; TCRdb keeps in-frame clones, though not all of them. The data contain around 120,000 clones, about 92% of them seen just once; the ten biggest clones take up approximately 1%. The entry originates in a study of T cell responses to AZD1222 COVID-19 vaccine. In the study overall: Combined were second doses at about 4 or about 12 weeks. Points from the study as a whole: Recipients of AZD1222 seropositive at baseline numbered only 5 or 6.

This chain uses TRBV10-3 with TRBJ2-3, with a possible D match to TRBD2 (5 bases). This receptor was obtained from an adult in good health. This material consisted of peripheral blood, taken on day 0 of AZD1222 vaccination. In nucleotides, the CDR3 is TGTGCCATCAGTGAGCTTGGGCGGGTTCGCACAGATACGCAGTATTTT. The encoded protein is CAISELGRVRTDTQYF.